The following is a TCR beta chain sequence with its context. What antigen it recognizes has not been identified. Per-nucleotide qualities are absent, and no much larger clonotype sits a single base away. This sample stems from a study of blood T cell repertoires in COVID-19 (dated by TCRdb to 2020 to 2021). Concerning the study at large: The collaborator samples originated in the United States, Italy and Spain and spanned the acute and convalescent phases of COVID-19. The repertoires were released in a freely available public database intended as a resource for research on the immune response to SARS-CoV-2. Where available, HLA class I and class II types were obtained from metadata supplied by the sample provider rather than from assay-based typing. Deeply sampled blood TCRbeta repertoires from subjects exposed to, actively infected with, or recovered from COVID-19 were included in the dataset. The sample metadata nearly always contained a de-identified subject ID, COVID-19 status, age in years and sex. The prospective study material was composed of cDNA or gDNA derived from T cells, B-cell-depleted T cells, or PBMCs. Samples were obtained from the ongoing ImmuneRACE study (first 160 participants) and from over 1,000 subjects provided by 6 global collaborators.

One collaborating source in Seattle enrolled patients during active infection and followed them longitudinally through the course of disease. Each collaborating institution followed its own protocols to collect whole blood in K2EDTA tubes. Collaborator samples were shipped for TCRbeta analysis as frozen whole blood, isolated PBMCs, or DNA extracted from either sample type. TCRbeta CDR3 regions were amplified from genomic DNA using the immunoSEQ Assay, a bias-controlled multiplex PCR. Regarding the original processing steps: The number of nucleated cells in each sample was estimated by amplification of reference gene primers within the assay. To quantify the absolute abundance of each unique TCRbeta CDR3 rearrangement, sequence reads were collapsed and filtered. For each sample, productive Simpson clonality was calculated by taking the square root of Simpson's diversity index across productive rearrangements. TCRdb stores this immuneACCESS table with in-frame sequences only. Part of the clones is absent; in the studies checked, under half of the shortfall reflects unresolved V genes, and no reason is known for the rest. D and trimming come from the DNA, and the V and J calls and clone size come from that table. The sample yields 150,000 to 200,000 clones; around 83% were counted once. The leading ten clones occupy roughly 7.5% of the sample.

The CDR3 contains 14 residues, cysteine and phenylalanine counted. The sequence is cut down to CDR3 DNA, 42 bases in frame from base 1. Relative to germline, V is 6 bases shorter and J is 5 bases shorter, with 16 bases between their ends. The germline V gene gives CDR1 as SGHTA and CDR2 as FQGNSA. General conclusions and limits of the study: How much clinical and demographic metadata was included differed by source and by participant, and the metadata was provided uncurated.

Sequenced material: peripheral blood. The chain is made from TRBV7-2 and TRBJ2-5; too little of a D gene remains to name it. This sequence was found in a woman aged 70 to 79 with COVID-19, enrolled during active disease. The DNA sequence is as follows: TGTGCCAGCAGTCTTACCGCTTCCCAGGAGACCCAGTACTTC. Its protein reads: CASSLTASQETQYF.